This T cell receptor (beta chain) was observed in a study of identical twins. General study results and limits: The models gave estimates that fell short of the out-of-frame TCR alpha sharing seen in monozygotic twins. Invariant T cells like MAIT and iNKT could partly confound the zero-insertion analyses.

V gave up 1 base and J gave up 9 bases, with 13 bases separating them. The CDR3 sequence is 13 residues long. Regarding this clonotype: Its antigen is as yet unknown.

Everyone who gave samples was a healthy Caucasian. TCRdb re-analysed the 5' RACE reads in MiXCR, keeping a single row per CDR3 protein. The sample lists under 800,000 distinct CDR3 sequences; 20% to 25% were seen once. This same sample was also part of a study on T cells expressing NK-cell markers.

The specimen was PBMCs. This receptor was identified in a woman younger than 30 in good health. V is TRBV12-3 or TRBV12-4 and J is TRBJ2-7, with D perhaps matching TRBD2 (6 bases). In DNA, the CDR3 is TGTGCCAGCAGTTTAGGGGGGGACTCTGGGCAGTACTTC. Its protein product is CASSLGGDSGQYF.